A selection of T cell receptor beta chains follows, all from one sample in a study of blood T cell repertoires in COVID-19. Measured with immunoSEQ multiplex PCR; TCRdb has only the in-frame clones, and not every one. This sample carries 70,000 or so clones, over 80% of them seen once, and the ten largest clones take 18%. Material: peripheral blood. These receptors all come from a human donor in a cohort sampled during active COVID-19. Each CDR3 is given with its conserved first and last residue.

V gene	J gene	CDR3 protein
TRBV5-5	TRBJ1-2	CASSITPTYGYTF
TRBV5-1	TRBJ2-3	CASSRGLAHEDTQYF
TRBV7-6	TRBJ2-2	CASSYTGGGAPGELFF
TRBV12-3/TRBV12-4	TRBJ1-1	CASRSGGGLEAFF
TRBV5-1	TRBJ2-5	CASSLATGVQETQYF
TRBV10-2	TRBJ2-1	CASSPTSYNEQFF
TRBV3-1/TRBV3-2	TRBJ1-2	CASSHLPGQGTSGYTF
TRBV6-5	TRBJ2-7	CASSYSRDGGQYF
TRBV5-1	TRBJ1-1	CASSLAQGSQSEAFF
TRBV7-9	TRBJ2-7	CASEGGTGDFYEQYF
TRBV9	TRBJ2-6	CASSDPGLPTSGANVLTF
TRBV28	TRBJ2-7	CLTRRGSYEQYF
TRBV5-4	TRBJ2-7	CASSLGTASSYEQYF
TRBV6-1	TRBJ2-1	CASSEWKAGVFNEQFF
TRBV12-3/TRBV12-4	TRBJ1-6	CASRPTYNSPLHF
TRBV5-1	TRBJ2-7	CASSLVSGGSSYEQYF
TRBV18	TRBJ2-7	CASSPSGRDSWQYF
TRBV4-2	TRBJ1-2	CASSQGPGGSYGYTF
TRBV28	TRBJ2-7	CASRQHQIRQESYEQYF
TRBV6-5	TRBJ2-1	CASRRGGPYNEQFF
TRBV6-1	TRBJ1-5	CASSEDGWAGANQPQHF
TRBV9	TRBJ2-1	CASILSAGTKEFF
TRBV4-1	TRBJ1-2	CASSSPGQGSNYGYTF
TRBV3-1/TRBV3-2	TRBJ2-7	CASSRRQWGEEQYF
TRBV7-2	TRBJ1-1	CASSSGQAGLMNTEAFF
TRBV27	TRBJ2-7	CAPNHFRIQGISYEQYF
TRBV14	TRBJ2-3	CASSQDGTFLADTQYF
TRBV27	TRBJ2-2	CASSTGNTGELFF
TRBV5-4	TRBJ1-2	CASSPDSVYGYTF
TRBV3-1/TRBV3-2	TRBJ2-7	CASSPTGLEREQYF
TRBV5-8	TRBJ1-2	CASSLVPRGYGYTF
TRBV5-1	TRBJ2-1	CASTPQRHIGEQFF
TRBV7-2	TRBJ1-4	CASSTGGKLFF
TRBV15	TRBJ1-2	CATSPQDYGYTF
TRBV12-5	TRBJ1-3	CASGVPVRGRVNTIYF
TRBV7-2	TRBJ2-3	CASSPRTVTDTQYF
TRBV6-5	TRBJ1-1	CASRRGNTEAFF
TRBV11-2	TRBJ1-5	CASSLDPLQPQHF
TRBV5-1	TRBJ2-7	CASSLASRHSTEQYF
TRBV27	TRBJ2-7	CASTSGSEQYF
TRBV5-1	TRBJ1-1	CASSLAGSKNTEAFF
TRBV2	TRBJ1-2	CASSTTGTVYGYTF